This T cell receptor beta chain emerged from a study of T cell repertoires in cytomegalovirus infection. Study-level information: CMV epitopes used comprised recently identified HLA-C-restricted ones and well-studied HLA-B-restricted ones. Indications came from public TCR beta signatures; they pointed to CMV infection and to a matching HLA type.

V lost 3 bases, J lost 2 bases, and 5 bases stayed unmatched. The CDR3 has 16 amino acids. The germline V gene has CDR1 SGHVS and CDR2 FQNEAQ. Regarding the study as a whole: Ex vivo responses were dominated by HLA-C-restricted CMV-specific TCR beta clonotypes. Identification of carriers of CMV plus the relevant HLA was achieved through cumulative public TCR beta family frequency.

Many counts were recorded for this clonotype. As yet, its antigen is unknown. Using its own MiXCR run on the reads, TCRdb lists one record per CDR3 protein. This table holds about 770,000 distinct CDR3 sequences, about 28% found once. The starting material was cultured CD8+ T cells from PBMCs, obtained from culture after CMV antigen stimulation. The rearrangement links TRBV7-8 to TRBJ2-1; 9 nucleotides agree with TRBD2. This clonotype originated in a human donor in good health (CMV status not recorded). Some clones in this sample may be carry-over from other donors' samples. CDR3 protein: CASSFQRGVPYNEQFF. CDR3 in DNA: TGTGCCAGCAGCTTTCAGCGGGGGGTACCCTACAATGAGCAGTTCTTC.